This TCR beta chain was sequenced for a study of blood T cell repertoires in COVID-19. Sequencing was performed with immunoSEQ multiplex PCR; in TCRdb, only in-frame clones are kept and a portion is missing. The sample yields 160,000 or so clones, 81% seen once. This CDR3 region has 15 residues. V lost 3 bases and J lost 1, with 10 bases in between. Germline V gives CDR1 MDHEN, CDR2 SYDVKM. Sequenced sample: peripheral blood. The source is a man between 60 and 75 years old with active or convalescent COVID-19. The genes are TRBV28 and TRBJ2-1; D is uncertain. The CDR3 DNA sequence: TGTGCCAGCAGTTTGAGGCGCCTATCCTACAATGAGCAGTTCTTC. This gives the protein CASSLRRLSYNEQFF.